These 23 T cell receptor beta chains were all obtained from the same sample, sequenced in a study of blood T cell repertoires in COVID-19. Generated by immunoSEQ multiplex PCR, the TCRdb table keeps only in-frame clones and is missing some. The sample records approximately 110,000 clones, 88% being singletons. What was sequenced was peripheral blood. The receptors shown here come from a woman aged 45-65 years with active or convalescent COVID-19.

This sequence joins TRBV18 and TRBJ1-5; 8 bases are a match to TRBD1. The V gene end was trimmed by 3 bases and the J gene end by 2 bases; junction bases not matched to a gene: 3. Germline loops: CDR1 KGHSH, CDR2 LQKENI. CDR3 size: 15 residues. CDR3 sequence reads: CASSPQTGGNQPQHF. The CDR3, as DNA: TGTGCCAGCTCACCGCAGACAGGGGGCAATCAGCCCCAGCATTTT.

The chain uses TRBV7-9 and TRBJ2-1; 7 bases map to TRBD2. J lost 10 bases, V lost 1 base, and 4 bases had no gene match. CDR1 is SEHNR, CDR2 FQNEAQ, per germline (reference sequence). The length of the CDR3 is 13 residues. CDR3: CASSLVLAVEQFF. In DNA, the CDR3 is TGTGCCAGCAGCTTAGTTCTAGCGGTGGAGCAGTTCTTC.

The rearrangement links TRBV2 to TRBJ2-3; 9 nucleotides line up with TRBD2. The CDR3 length is 16 residues. The V and J ends lost 6 bases and 2 bases, in that order; junction bases with no gene match: 9. Per germline, CDR1 SNHLY and CDR2 FYNNEI. The CDR3 DNA reads TGTGCCAGCAGGAGATTGACTAGCGGAGTCACAGATACGCAGTATTTT. Translation: CASRRLTSGVTDTQYF.

The chain employs TRBV5-1 and TRBJ2-7; 7 bases fit TRBD1. The CDR3 has 14 amino acids. Trimming at V came to 2 bases and at J to 2 bases, leaving 4 bases not matched to a gene. Germline assignment: CDR1 SGHRS and CDR2 YFSETQ. The CDR3 DNA is TGCGCCAGCAGCTTCGGGACAGAGCCCTACGAGCAGTACTTC. It translates to CASSFGTEPYEQYF.

The chain joins TRBV7-9 to TRBJ2-1; D not certain. Looked up from germline, CDR1 is SEHNR and CDR2 is FQNEAQ (reference sequence). The CDR3 is 13 amino acids. Trimming shortened V by 6 bases and J by 4 bases, and 10 bases separated the two germline ends. The CDR3 bases are TGTGCCAGCAGGTCCGGTTCGTACAATGAGCAGTTCTTC. It specifies CASRSGSYNEQFF.

This chain links TRBV28 with TRBJ2-7; 8 bases agree with TRBD2. Germline V gene data show CDR1 as MDHEN and CDR2 as SYDVKM. V shed 8 bases and J 1 base; nucleotides not matched to a gene: 7. The CDR3 spans 14 residues. This CDR3 reads CASLPGGESYEQYF. The CDR3 DNA reads TGTGCCAGCCTACCGGGGGGGGAATCCTACGAGCAGTACTTC.

This rearrangement joins TRBV4-2 to TRBJ2-1, with 11 positions matching TRBD2. CDR1 is LGHNA, CDR2 YNFKEQ, per germline. CDR3 size: 17 residues. Unmatched junction bases numbered 4, after V lost 0 bases and J lost 3 bases. CDR3 DNA: TGTGCCAGCAGCCAAGATTCAACTAGCGGGGGCTACAATGAGCAGTTCTTC. Its translation: CASSQDSTSGGYNEQFF.

The chain employs TRBV28 and TRBJ1-1; D gene ambiguous. V lost 2 bases to trimming and J lost 2 bases, with 18 bases between them. The CDR3 is made up of 17 amino acids. Germline CDR1 MDHEN, CDR2 SYDVKM. This chain's CDR3 is CASSLLTSSDLNTEAFF. The CDR3 coding sequence is TGTGCCAGCAGTTTACTGACTAGTTCGGACCTTAACACTGAAGCTTTCTTT.

This clone showed up just once. The V call is TRBV28, the J call TRBJ2-2, with unresolved D. The CDR3 runs to 13 residues. V dropped 3 bases and J dropped 4 bases, with 6 bases sitting between them. Germline lookup yields CDR1 MDHEN and CDR2 SYDVKM. CDR3 nucleotides: TGTGCCAGCAGTTTGGGCCTCACCGGGGAGCTGTTTTTT. The encoded protein is CASSLGLTGELFF.

This chain links TRBV28 with TRBJ2-1, with D perhaps TRBD2 (5 bases). Per germline, CDR1 MDHEN and CDR2 SYDVKM. CDR3 length: 15 amino acids. V gave up 4 bases and J gave up 8 bases, with 18 bases separating them. The CDR3, as DNA: TGTGCCAGCAGTTCTCATGGCTCTAGCATAGATGAGCAGTTCTTC. Its protein product is CASSSHGSSIDEQFF.

The chain recombines TRBV18 with TRBJ2-7; D call uncertain. Germline CDR1 and CDR2: KGHSH and LQKENI. V dropped 6 bases and J dropped 2 bases, with 11 bases sitting between them. There are 13 residues in the CDR3. CDR3 nucleotides: TGTGCCAGCTCGTTCGGTCTTGCCTACGAGCAGTACTTC. Residues: CASSFGLAYEQYF.

The chain has TRBV7-9 and TRBJ2-7, with D perhaps TRBD1 (5 bases). Germline-derived CDR1 and CDR2 are SEHNR and FQNEAQ (reference sequence). Trimming stripped 2 bases from V and 3 bases from J, with 8 bases between. This CDR3 has 13 residues. DNA of the CDR3: TGTGCCAGCAGCTTACCAGGGTACTACGAGCAGTACTTC. It is translated as CASSLPGYYEQYF.

This clone was detected only once. The chain joins TRBV29-1 to TRBJ2-7; 10 positions match TRBD1. Losses at the gene ends were 7 bases for V and 3 bases for J; bases not matched to a gene: 6. CDR1 and CDR2 (germline): SQVTM, ANQGSEA. The CDR3 extends over 13 amino acids. The CDR3 bases are TGCAGCGCCGGACAGGGGGGTATCTACGAGCAGTACTTC. It yields the protein CSAGQGGIYEQYF.

As regards this clone: Other DNA sequences in the sample encode the same CDR3. The V call is TRBV7-2, the J call TRBJ1-1, with D perhaps TRBD1 (6 bases). Germline V gene lookup returns CDR1 SGHTA and CDR2 FQGNSA. This CDR3 has 13 residues. The ends were cut back, 4 bases at V and 1 base at J, with 7 bases in the middle. The CDR3 DNA sequence: TGTGCCAGCAGCTCGGGACAGAACACTGAAGCTTTCTTT. Translation gives CASSSGQNTEAFF.

This chain joins TRBV9 and TRBJ2-7, with D tentatively TRBD1 (6 bases). Trimming took off 0 bases at V and 3 bases at J, with 10 bases between the two ends. The CDR3 is 14 amino acids. The germline gives CDR1 SGDLS, CDR2 YYNGEE. The CDR3 DNA sequence: TGTGCCAGCAGCGTAGCGCTGGACAGCTACGAGCAGTACTTC. Amino acids: CASSVALDSYEQYF. Full variable domain (missing parts from reference TRBV9 and TRBJ2-7): DSGVTQTPKHLITATGQRVTLRCSPRSGDLSVYWYQQSLDQGLQFLIQYYNGEERAKGNILERFSAQQFPDLHSELNLSSLELGDSALYFCASSVALDSYEQYFGPGTRLTVT.

This chain connects TRBV9 to TRBJ1-4, with TRBD1 matching over 8 bases. Germline V gives CDR1 SGDLS, CDR2 YYNGEE. Trimming took 3 bases from V and 5 from J; bases not matched to a gene: 3. This CDR3 region has 14 residues. CDR3 bases: TGTGCCAGCAGCGAACAGGGGGGAAATGAAAAACTGTTTTTT. Its protein product is CASSEQGGNEKLFF. Combining the CDR3 with reference TRBV9 and TRBJ1-4 gives the whole variable domain DSGVTQTPKHLITATGQRVTLRCSPRSGDLSVYWYQQSLDQGLQFLIQYYNGEERAKGNILERFSAQQFPDLHSELNLSSLELGDSALYFCASSEQGGNEKLFFGSGTQLSVL.

The chain carries TRBV27 and TRBJ2-7; TRBD2 agrees at 8 bases. This CDR3 is built from 15 residues. After removal of 0 bases from V and 6 bases from J, the junction contained 7 bases not matched to a gene. CDR1 and CDR2 (germline): MNHEY, SMNVEV (reference sequence). CDR3: CASSLSPGLEFEQYF. As DNA, the CDR3 is TGTGCCAGCAGTTTATCCCCGGGACTAGAGTTCGAGCAGTACTTC.

The chain has TRBV6-5 and TRBJ1-4; D possibly corresponds to TRBD1 (6 bases). Germline assignment: CDR1 MNHEY and CDR2 SVGAGI. The CDR3 length is 14 residues. V gave up 6 bases and J gave up 7 bases, with 15 bases separating them. Written as DNA, the CDR3 is TGTGCCAGCAGCTCAGGGGCTACCGGTGAAAAACTGTTTTTT. Protein sequence: CASSSGATGEKLFF.

This chain joins TRBV19 and TRBJ1-6; D possibly corresponds to TRBD1 (5 bases). V was cut by 7 bases and J by 0 bases, with 13 bases left in between. This CDR3 is built from 16 residues. The germline V gene encodes CDR1 LNHDA and CDR2 SQIVND (reference sequence). The CDR3, as DNA: TGTGCCAGTACGGACAACCGCCTCTCCTATAATTCACCCCTCCACTTT. Translating gives CASTDNRLSYNSPLHF.

The chain uses TRBV19 and TRBJ1-1; 10 bases align to TRBD1. The CDR3 has 16 residues. Germline V gene lookup returns CDR1 LNHDA and CDR2 SQIVND (reference sequence). With 4 bases clipped from V and 7 bases from J, the junction kept 12 bases outside the gene matches. CDR3 nucleotides: TGTGCCAGTAGTACTCGGGACAGGGGACCCCCTGGTGAAGCTTTCTTT. Protein sequence: CASSTRDRGPPGEAFF.

The rearrangement joins TRBV7-9 to TRBJ1-4; 7 nucleotides agree with TRBD1. This CDR3 is built from 15 residues. In germline, CDR1 is SEHNR, CDR2 FQNEAQ (reference sequence). J lost 6 bases, V lost 5 bases, and 9 bases had no gene match. The CDR3 is CASSPGGFADEKLFF. The DNA for the CDR3 is TGTGCCAGCAGCCCAGGGGGGTTCGCGGATGAAAAACTGTTTTTT.

CDR3 sequence (DNA): TGTGCCAGCTACGACTCCCCTACAGGGGATAGCTACACCTTC. Amino acids: CASYDSPTGDSYTF. The chain is built from TRBV28 and TRBJ1-2; the match to TRBD1 covers 7 bases. Germline V gene data show CDR1 as MDHEN and CDR2 as SYDVKM. The CDR3 is 14 amino acids. V shed 8 bases and J 9 bases; nucleotides not matched to a gene: 15.

The rearrangement links TRBV19 to TRBJ1-4; no clear D gene. From germline, CDR1 is LNHDA and CDR2 SQIVND (reference sequence). Deletions cut 5 bases from V and 11 bases from J, with 15 bases between. This CDR3 spans 13 amino acids. CDR3 sequence: CASSLGELGKLFF. The CDR3 DNA reads TGTGCCAGTAGTTTGGGAGAACTGGGGAAACTGTTTTTT.